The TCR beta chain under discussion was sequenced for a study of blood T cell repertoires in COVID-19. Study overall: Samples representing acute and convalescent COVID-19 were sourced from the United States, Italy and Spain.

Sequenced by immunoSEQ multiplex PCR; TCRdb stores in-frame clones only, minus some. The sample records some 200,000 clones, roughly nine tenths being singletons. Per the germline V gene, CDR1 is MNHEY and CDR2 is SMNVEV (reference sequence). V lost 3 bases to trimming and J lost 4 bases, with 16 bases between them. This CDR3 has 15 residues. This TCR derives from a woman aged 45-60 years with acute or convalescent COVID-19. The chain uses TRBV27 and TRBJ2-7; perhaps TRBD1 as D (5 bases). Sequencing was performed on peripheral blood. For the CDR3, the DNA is TGTGCCAGCAGTTTTAACACCCTAGGGGTTTACGAGCAGTACTTC. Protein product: CASSFNTLGVYEQYF.